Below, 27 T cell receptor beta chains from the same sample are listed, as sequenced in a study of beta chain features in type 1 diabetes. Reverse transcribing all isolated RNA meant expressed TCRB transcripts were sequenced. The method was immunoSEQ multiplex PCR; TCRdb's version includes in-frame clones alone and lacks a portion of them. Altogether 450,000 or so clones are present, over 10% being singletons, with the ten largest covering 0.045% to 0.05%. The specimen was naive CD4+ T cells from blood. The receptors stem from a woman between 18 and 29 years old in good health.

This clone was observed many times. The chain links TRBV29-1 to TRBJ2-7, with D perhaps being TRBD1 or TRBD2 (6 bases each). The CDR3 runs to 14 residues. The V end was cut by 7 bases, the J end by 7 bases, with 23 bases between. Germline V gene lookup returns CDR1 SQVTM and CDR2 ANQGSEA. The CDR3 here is CSARGHGGAQEQYF. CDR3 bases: TGCAGCGCCCGGGGACACGGCGGGGCCCAGGAGCAGTACTTC.

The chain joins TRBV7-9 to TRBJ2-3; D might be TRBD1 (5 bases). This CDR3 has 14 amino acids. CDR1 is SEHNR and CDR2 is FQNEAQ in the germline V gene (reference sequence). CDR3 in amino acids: CAYAGSGGTDTQYF. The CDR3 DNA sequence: TGTGCTTACGCAGGGTCTGGGGGCACAGATACGCAGTATTTT. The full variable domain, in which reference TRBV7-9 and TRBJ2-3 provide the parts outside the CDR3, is DTGVSQNPRHKITKRGQNVTFRCDPISEHNRLYWYRQTLGQGPEFLTYFQNEAQLEKSRLLSDRFSAERPKGSFSTLEIQRTEQGDSAMYLCAYAGSGGTDTQYFGPGTRLTVL.

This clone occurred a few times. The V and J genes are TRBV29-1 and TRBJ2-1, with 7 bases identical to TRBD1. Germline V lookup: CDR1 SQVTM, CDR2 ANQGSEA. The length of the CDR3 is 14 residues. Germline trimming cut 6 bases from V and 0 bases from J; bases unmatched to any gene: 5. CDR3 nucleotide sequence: TGCAGCGTCCGGAGACAGGGCTCCTACAATGAGCAGTTCTTC. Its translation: CSVRRQGSYNEQFF.

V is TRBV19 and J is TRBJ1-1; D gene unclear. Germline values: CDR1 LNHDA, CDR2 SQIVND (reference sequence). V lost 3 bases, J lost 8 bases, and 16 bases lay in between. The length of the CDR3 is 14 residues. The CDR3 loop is CASSILRASREAFF. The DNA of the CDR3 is TGTGCCAGTAGTATCCTCCGGGCGTCCAGGGAAGCTTTCTTT.

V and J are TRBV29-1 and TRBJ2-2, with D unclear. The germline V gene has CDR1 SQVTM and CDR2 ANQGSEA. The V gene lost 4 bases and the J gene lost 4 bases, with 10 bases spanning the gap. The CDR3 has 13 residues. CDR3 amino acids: CSVGRMGTGELFF. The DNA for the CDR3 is TGCAGCGTTGGACGGATGGGCACCGGGGAGCTGTTTTTT.

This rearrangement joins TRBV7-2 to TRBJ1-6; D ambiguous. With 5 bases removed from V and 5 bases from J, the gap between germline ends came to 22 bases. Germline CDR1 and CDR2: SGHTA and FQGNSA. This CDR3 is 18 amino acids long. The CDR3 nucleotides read TGTGCCAGCAGCCCAACTAGTCGGGGAGCGGTCAATAATTCACCCCTCCACTTT. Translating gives CASSPTSRGAVNNSPLHF.

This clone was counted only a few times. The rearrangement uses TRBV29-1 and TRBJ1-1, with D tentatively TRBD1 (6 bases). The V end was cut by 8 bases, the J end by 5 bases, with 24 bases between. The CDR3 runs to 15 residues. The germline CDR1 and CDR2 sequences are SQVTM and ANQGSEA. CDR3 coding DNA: TGCAGCTACTATCCCGCAGACGCAAGGGGGACTGAAGCTTTCTTT. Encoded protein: CSYYPADARGTEAFF.

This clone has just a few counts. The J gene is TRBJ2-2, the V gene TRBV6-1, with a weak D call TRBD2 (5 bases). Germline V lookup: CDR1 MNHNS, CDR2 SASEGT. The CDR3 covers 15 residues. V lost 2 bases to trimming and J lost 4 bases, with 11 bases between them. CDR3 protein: CASSEKTSSTGELFF. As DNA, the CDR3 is TGTGCCAGCAGTGAAAAAACTAGTAGCACCGGGGAGCTGTTTTTT.

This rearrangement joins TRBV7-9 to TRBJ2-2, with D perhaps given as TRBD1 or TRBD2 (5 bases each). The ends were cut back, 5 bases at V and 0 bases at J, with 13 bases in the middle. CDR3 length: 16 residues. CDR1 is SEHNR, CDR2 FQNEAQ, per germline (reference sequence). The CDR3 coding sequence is TGTGCCAGCAGCACCCCAGGGACCCCGAACACCGGGGAGCTGTTTTTT. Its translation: CASSTPGTPNTGELFF.

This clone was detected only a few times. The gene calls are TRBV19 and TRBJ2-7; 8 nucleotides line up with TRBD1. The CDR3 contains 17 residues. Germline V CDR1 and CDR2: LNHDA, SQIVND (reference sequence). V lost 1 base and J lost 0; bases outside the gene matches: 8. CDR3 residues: CASSIATGVGSSYEQYF. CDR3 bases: TGTGCCAGTAGTATAGCGACAGGGGTCGGTAGCTCCTACGAGCAGTACTTC.

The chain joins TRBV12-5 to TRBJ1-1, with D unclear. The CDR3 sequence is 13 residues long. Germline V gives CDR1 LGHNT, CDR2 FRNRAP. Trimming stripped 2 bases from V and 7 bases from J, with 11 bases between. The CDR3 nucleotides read TGTGCTAGTGGTTTGTCTCCGTACTTTGAAGCTTTCTTT. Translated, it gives CASGLSPYFEAFF.

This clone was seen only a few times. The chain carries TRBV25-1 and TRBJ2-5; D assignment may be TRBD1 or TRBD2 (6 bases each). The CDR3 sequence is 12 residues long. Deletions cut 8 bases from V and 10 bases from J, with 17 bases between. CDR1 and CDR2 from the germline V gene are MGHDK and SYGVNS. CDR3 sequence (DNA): TGTGCCAGCGGAGGAGGGACACTTCACCAGTACTTC. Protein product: CASGGGTLHQYF.

DNA of the CDR3: TGTGCCAGCAGTACAACAGGGGGCCCGGGAAATGTTCAGTACTTC. Protein sequence: CASSTTGGPGNVQYF. The gene calls are TRBV9 and TRBJ2-4; TRBD1 matches at 9 bases. This CDR3 is 15 amino acids long. V lost 5 bases, J lost 11 bases, and 14 bases stayed unmatched. Germline V gene lookup returns CDR1 SGDLS and CDR2 YYNGEE.

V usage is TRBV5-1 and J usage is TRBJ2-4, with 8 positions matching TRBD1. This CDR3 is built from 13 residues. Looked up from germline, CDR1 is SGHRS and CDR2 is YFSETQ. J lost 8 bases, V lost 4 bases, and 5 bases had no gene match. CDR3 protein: CASSPGGSDIQYF. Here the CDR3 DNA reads TGCGCCAGCAGCCCAGGGGGCTCGGACATTCAGTACTTC. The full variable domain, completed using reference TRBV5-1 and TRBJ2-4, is KAGVTQTPRYLIKTRGQQVTLSCSPISGHRSVSWYQQTPGQGLQFLFEYFSETQRNKGNFPGRFSGRQFSNSRSEMNVSTLELGDSALYLCASSPGGSDIQYFGAGTRLSVL.

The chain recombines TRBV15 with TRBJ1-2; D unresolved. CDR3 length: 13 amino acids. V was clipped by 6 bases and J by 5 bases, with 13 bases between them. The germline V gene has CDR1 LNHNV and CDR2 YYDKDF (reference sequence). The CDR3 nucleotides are TGTGCCACCAGGCAAACAACAGTATATGGCTACACCTTC. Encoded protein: CATRQTTVYGYTF.

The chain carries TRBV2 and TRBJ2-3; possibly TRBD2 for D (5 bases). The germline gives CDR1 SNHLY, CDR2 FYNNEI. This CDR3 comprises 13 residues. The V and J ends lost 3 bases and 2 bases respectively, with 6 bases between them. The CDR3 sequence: CASSDDYTDTQYF. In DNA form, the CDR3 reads TGTGCCAGCAGTGACGACTACACAGATACGCAGTATTTT.

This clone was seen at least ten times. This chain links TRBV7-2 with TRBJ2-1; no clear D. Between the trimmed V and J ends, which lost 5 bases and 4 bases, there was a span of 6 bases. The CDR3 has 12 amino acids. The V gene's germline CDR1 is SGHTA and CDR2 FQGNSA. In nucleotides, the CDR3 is TGTGCCAGCAGCCCGACGTACAATGAGCAGTTCTTC. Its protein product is CASSPTYNEQFF.

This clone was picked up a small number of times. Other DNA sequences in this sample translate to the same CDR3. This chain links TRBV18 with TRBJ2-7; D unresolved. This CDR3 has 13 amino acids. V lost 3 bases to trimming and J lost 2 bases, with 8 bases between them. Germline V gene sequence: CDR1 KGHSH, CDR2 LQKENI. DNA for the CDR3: TGTGCCAGCTCACCGTCCGGCGCCTACGAGCAGTACGTC. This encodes CASSPSGAYEQYV.

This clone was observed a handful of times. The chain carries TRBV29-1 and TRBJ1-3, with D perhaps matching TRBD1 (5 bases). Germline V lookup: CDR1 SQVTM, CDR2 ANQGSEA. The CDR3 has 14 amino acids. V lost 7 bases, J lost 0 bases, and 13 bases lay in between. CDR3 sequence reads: CSAARDLSGNTIYF. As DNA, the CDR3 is TGCAGCGCCGCCCGGGACCTCTCTGGAAACACCATATATTTT.

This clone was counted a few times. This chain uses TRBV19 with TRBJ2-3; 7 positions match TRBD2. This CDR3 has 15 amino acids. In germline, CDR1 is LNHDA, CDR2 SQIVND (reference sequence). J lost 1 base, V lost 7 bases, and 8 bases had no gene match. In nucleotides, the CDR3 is TGTGCCAGTACCATGGGGGGGGACGGCACAGATACGCAGTATTTT. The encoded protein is CASTMGGDGTDTQYF.

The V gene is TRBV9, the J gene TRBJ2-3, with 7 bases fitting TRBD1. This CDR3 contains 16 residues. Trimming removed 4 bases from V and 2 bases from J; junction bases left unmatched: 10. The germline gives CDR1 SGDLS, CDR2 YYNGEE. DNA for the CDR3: TGTGCCAGCAGCCCTCAGGGGGTTCGATCCACAGATACGCAGTATTTT. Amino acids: CASSPQGVRSTDTQYF.

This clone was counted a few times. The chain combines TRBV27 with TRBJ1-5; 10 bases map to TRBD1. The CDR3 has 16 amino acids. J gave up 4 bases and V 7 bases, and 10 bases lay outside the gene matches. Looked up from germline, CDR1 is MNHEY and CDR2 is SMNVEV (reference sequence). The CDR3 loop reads CASKRDRGSKNQPQHF. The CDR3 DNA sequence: TGTGCCAGCAAGAGGGACAGGGGCAGTAAGAATCAGCCCCAGCATTTT.

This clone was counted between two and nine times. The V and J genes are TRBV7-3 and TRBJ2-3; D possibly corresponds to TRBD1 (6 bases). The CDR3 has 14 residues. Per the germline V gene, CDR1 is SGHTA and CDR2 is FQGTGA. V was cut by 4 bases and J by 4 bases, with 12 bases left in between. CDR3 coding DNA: TGTGCCAGCAGCTCCGGACAGATACCAGATACGCAGTATTTT. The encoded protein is CASSSGQIPDTQYF.

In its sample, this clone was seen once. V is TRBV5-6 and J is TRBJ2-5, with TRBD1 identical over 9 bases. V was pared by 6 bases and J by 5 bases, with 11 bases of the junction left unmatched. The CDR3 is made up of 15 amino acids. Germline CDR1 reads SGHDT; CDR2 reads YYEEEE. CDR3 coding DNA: TGTGCCAGCACCCTTGCGACAGGGGGAACGGAGACCCAGTACTTC. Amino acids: CASTLATGGTETQYF.

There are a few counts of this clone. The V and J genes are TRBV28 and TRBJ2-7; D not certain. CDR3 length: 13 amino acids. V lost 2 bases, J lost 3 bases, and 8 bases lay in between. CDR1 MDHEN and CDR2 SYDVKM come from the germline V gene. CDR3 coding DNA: TGTGCCAGCAGTTTACGGCAGTTCTACGAGCAGTACGTC. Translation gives CASSLRQFYEQYV.

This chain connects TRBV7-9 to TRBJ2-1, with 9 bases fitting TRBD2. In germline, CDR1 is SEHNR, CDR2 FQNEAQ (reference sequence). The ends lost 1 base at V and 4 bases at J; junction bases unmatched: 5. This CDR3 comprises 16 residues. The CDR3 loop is CASSLEASGTYNEQFF. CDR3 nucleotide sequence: TGTGCCAGCAGCTTAGAAGCTAGCGGGACGTACAATGAGCAGTTCTTC.

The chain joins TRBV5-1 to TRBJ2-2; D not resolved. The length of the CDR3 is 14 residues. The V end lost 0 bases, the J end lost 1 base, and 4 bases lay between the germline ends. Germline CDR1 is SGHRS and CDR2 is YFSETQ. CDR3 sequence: CASSLGRNTGELFF. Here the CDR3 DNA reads TGCGCCAGCAGCTTGGGTAGGAACACCGGGGAGCTGTTTTTT. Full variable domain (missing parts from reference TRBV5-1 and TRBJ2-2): KAGVTQTPRYLIKTRGQQVTLSCSPISGHRSVSWYQQTPGQGLQFLFEYFSETQRNKGNFPGRFSGRQFSNSRSEMNVSTLELGDSALYLCASSLGRNTGELFFGEGSRLTVL.